One TCR beta chain is described in this entry. The specificity of this receptor is unknown. No base quality information exists; no much larger clone differs at one position. TCRbeta CDR3 regions were amplified from genomic DNA by means of the immunoSEQ Assay, a bias-controlled multiplex PCR. Turning to the authors' computational methods: Within the assay, amplification of reference gene primers was used to estimate how many nucleated cells each sample contained. To quantify the absolute abundance of each unique TCRbeta CDR3 rearrangement, sequence reads were collapsed and filtered. For each sample, productive Simpson clonality was calculated as the square root of Simpson's diversity index across productive rearrangements. The table comes from immuneACCESS by way of TCRdb, which keeps in-frame sequences with V and J called. Part of the clones is missing from these tables; in studies checked, under half for an unresolved V gene and the rest for unknown reasons. V, J and clone size derive from that table, while D and trimming were established from the DNA sequence. The sample table shows under 70,000 clones, and around 90% are seen once. The top ten clones comprise about 13% of the sample.

V is clipped by 1 base and J by 10 bases, and the sequence between their germline boundaries is 9 bases long. The CDR3 holds 13 amino acids from the cysteine to the phenylalanine. Only the CDR3 part of the read is kept: 39 bases, read in frame from the first base. The germline V gene (reference sequence) gives CDR1 as SGHNT and CDR2 as YYREEE. The data were taken from a study of blood T cell repertoires in COVID-19 (dated by TCRdb to 2020 to 2022). With regard to the full study: Samples from collaborators originated in the United States, Italy and Spain and spanned both the acute and convalescent phases of COVID-19. A freely available public database, intended as a resource for researchers studying the immune response to SARS-CoV-2, is where the repertoires were released. The samples were drawn from the first 160 participants of the ongoing ImmuneRACE study and from 1,254 subjects provided by 6 global collaborators. The dataset comprised deeply sampled blood TCRbeta repertoires from subjects exposed to, actively infected with, or recovered from COVID-19. Where available, HLA class I and class II types were obtained from metadata supplied by the sample provider rather than from assay-based typing. A de-identified subject ID, COVID-19 status, age in years and sex were almost always included in the sample metadata. The material from the prospective study consisted of cDNA or gDNA derived from T cells, B-cell-depleted T cells, or PBMCs.

The full study reports these points: The quantity of clinical and demographic metadata differed by source and by participant and was supplied without curation.

Whole blood was collected in K2EDTA tubes by collaborating institutions according to the institutions' own protocols. For TCRbeta analysis, collaborators shipped samples in one of three forms: frozen whole blood, isolated PBMCs, or DNA extracted from either of those sample types. Sequencing was done on a sample of peripheral blood. The receptor's source is a man in his 60s with active COVID-19. The rearrangement joined TRBV5-4 to TRBJ1-6; the D gene is possibly TRBD1, with 5 bases matching. CDR3 protein: CASSLKGESPLHF. The DNA sequence follows: TGTGCCAGCAGCTTGAAAGGGGAATCACCCCTCCACTTT.